The 19 T cell receptor beta chains below were found in one sample sequenced in a study of blood T cells in healthy people across ages. A J-beta primer mix and a sample-barcoded 5' primer were used in a second PCR of roughly 7 to 12 cycles. TCRdb redid the calling of the 5' RACE reads with MiXCR, one entry per CDR3 protein. The sample lists some 880,000 distinct CDR3 sequences; about 37% were seen once. The sequencing input was blood. These receptors all come from a man younger than 35 in good health.

This clonotype was counted a few times. V is TRBV15 and J is TRBJ1-2; D call uncertain. Germline CDR1 LNHNV, CDR2 YYDKDF (reference sequence). The CDR3 sequence is 16 residues long. The V gene lost 0 bases and the J gene lost 4 bases, with 15 bases spanning the gap. CDR3 residues: CATSRDLTDPSYGYTF. DNA for the CDR3: TGTGCCACCAGCAGAGATCTTACGGATCCTTCCTATGGCTACACCTTC.

V usage is TRBV12-3 or TRBV12-4 and J usage is TRBJ1-5; D gene ambiguous. V was cut by 6 bases and J by 9 bases, with 15 bases left in between. The length of the CDR3 is 13 residues. CDR3 sequence: CASRLGPPWPQHF. The CDR3, as DNA: TGTGCCAGCAGACTCGGACCTCCGTGGCCCCAGCATTTT.

This clonotype was seen only a few times. This chain connects TRBV5-1 to TRBJ2-5; D is tentatively TRBD1 or TRBD2 (5 bases each). The V gene's germline CDR1 is SGHRS and CDR2 YFSETQ. V lost 5 bases and J 1 base, leaving 12 bases between the germline ends. The CDR3 has 14 residues. The CDR3 DNA sequence: TGCGCCAGCAGGGGGGACGGACTCCAAGAGACCCAGTACTTC. Protein: CASRGDGLQETQYF.

For the CDR3, the DNA is TGTGCCAGCACCCGGAACAGGGTTACTGAAGCTTTCTTT. This sequence encodes CASTRNRVTEAFF. The V and J genes are TRBV6-2 or TRBV6-3 and TRBJ1-1, with D possibly matching TRBD1 (6 bases). The length of the CDR3 is 13 residues. V lost 7 bases, J lost 5 bases, and 14 bases lay in between. Germline V gene lookup returns CDR1 MNHEY and CDR2 SVGEGT.

V usage is TRBV7-2 and J usage is TRBJ1-2; the D gene is possibly TRBD1 (5 bases). Germline CDR1 reads SGHTA; CDR2 reads FQGNSA. Trimming took 1 base from V and 6 from J, leaving 9 bases between them. The CDR3 is 13 amino acids. The CDR3 nucleotides are TGTGCCAGCAGCTTAGTGGGAGGGGATGGCTACACCTTC. Protein sequence: CASSLVGGDGYTF.

The sample holds many counts of this clonotype. The rearrangement uses TRBV12-3 or TRBV12-4 and TRBJ1-2, with D hard to call. The CDR3 has 15 residues. Deletions cut 3 bases from V and 2 bases from J, with 13 bases between. Here the CDR3 reads CASSFGNRGNYGYTF. The CDR3 DNA reads as TGTGCCAGCAGTTTTGGTAACAGAGGGAACTATGGCTACACCTTC.

The V and J genes are TRBV4-3 and TRBJ2-5; TRBD1 might be the D (6 bases). CDR3 length: 13 residues. From germline, CDR1 is LGHNA and CDR2 YSLEER. With 3 bases removed from V and 5 bases from J, the gap between germline ends came to 10 bases. The DNA for the CDR3 is TGCGCCAGCAGCCAGAACAGGGTTGAGACCCAGTACTTC. This codes for CASSQNRVETQYF.

In nucleotides, the CDR3 is TGTGCCAGCAGTACCCCCCTAGGCCCACAGCCCTACAATGAGCAGTTCTTC. Protein sequence: CASSTPLGPQPYNEQFF. The chain combines TRBV6-2 or TRBV6-3 with TRBJ2-1; D is undetermined. Germline CDR1 and CDR2: MNHEY and SVGEGT. The V end lost 5 bases, the J end lost 2 bases, and 19 bases lay between the germline ends. The CDR3 spans 17 residues.

This clonotype came up a few times. The chain joins TRBV2 to TRBJ2-1; TRBD2 agrees at 8 bases. V trimming: 4 bases; J trimming: 0 bases; junction bases outside the gene matches: 8. The CDR3 is 17 residues long. Germline CDR1 and CDR2: SNHLY and FYNNEI. Here the CDR3 DNA reads TGTGCCAGCAGTGTTTCTATAGCGGGGAGCTCCTACAATGAGCAGTTCTTC. It yields the protein CASSVSIAGSSYNEQFF.

V is TRBV7-9 and J is TRBJ1-1; D remains ambiguous. The CDR3 has 12 amino acids. V lost 0 bases and J lost 10, with 9 bases in between. Germline V CDR1 and CDR2: SEHNR, FQNEAQ (reference sequence). The chain's CDR3 is CASSLAGGGAFF. The CDR3 DNA sequence: TGTGCCAGCAGCTTAGCTGGAGGCGGAGCTTTCTTT.

Regarding this clonotype: A much larger clone lies one base from this, so it may be a read error. V is TRBV4-3 and J is TRBJ1-1; D ambiguous. Germline CDR1 and CDR2: LGHNA and YSLEER. The CDR3 length is 13 residues. For the CDR3, the DNA is TGCGCCAGCGGCCAAGGACGGAACACTGAAGCTTTCTTT. It translates to CASGQGRNTEAFF.

The chain joins TRBV12-3 or TRBV12-4 to TRBJ2-7; D is unclear. The CDR3 spans 12 residues. V was pared by 3 bases and J by 6 bases, with 9 bases between. The chain's CDR3 is CASSLSEAEQYF. DNA of the CDR3: TGTGCCAGCAGTTTGTCCGAGGCCGAGCAGTACTTC.

The CDR3 is CASSEQGYEQFF. The CDR3 nucleotides are TGCGCCAGCAGCGAGCAGGGGTACGAGCAGTTCTTC. The V call is TRBV5-1, the J call TRBJ2-1; D is perhaps TRBD1 (6 bases). Trimming took 4 bases from V and 10 from J, leaving 12 bases between them. The CDR3 runs to 12 residues. CDR1 SGHRS and CDR2 YFSETQ come from the germline V gene.

The rearrangement joins TRBV9 to TRBJ2-1; 16 bases line up with TRBD2. Germline V lookup: CDR1 SGDLS, CDR2 YYNGEE. After removal of 4 bases from V and 8 bases from J, the junction contained 6 bases not matched to a gene. The CDR3 spans 16 residues. The CDR3 is CASSPGTSGRAHEQFF. The CDR3 DNA reads as TGTGCCAGCAGCCCCGGGACTAGCGGGAGGGCTCATGAGCAGTTCTTC. The entire variable domain, with the rest obtained from reference TRBV9 and TRBJ2-1, is as follows: DSGVTQTPKHLITATGQRVTLRCSPRSGDLSVYWYQQSLDQGLQFLIQYYNGEERAKGNILERFSAQQFPDLHSELNLSSLELGDSALYFCASSPGTSGRAHEQFFGPGTRLTVL.

The chain uses TRBV20-1 and TRBJ2-3; 11 nucleotides align to TRBD2. This CDR3 contains 17 residues. Germline V lookup: CDR1 DFQATT, CDR2 SNEGSKA (reference sequence). Germline trimming cut 3 bases from V and 5 bases from J; bases unmatched to any gene: 13. The CDR3 coding sequence is TGCAGTGCTAGCCCGCAAATAGCGGGGGGGCCGGGAGATACGCAGTATTTT. Amino acid sequence: CSASPQIAGGPGDTQYF.

J is TRBJ2-7 and V is TRBV10-3; 7 bases line up with TRBD2. CDR3 length: 20 amino acids. The V and J ends lost 0 bases and 4 bases, in that order; junction bases with no gene match: 21. Germline-derived CDR1 and CDR2 are ENHRY and SYGVKD. The CDR3: CAISESGESFYGGLRYEQYF. DNA of the CDR3: TGTGCCATCAGTGAGTCCGGGGAAAGTTTCTATGGGGGACTAAGATACGAGCAGTACTTC.

This chain uses TRBV13 with TRBJ1-2; TRBD1 matches at 10 bases. V lost 1 base and J lost 4; bases outside the gene matches: 9. The CDR3 runs to 17 residues. CDR1 is PRHDT and CDR2 is FYEKMQ in the germline V gene (reference sequence). CDR3 amino acids: CASSLVGETGGSYGYTF. The CDR3 coding sequence is TGTGCCAGCAGCTTAGTGGGGGAGACAGGGGGCTCCTATGGCTACACCTTC.

The genes are TRBV28 and TRBJ1-2; 8 nucleotides match TRBD1. The CDR3 extends over 14 amino acids. Losses at the gene ends were 2 bases for V and 7 bases for J; bases not matched to a gene: 6. Germline values: CDR1 MDHEN, CDR2 SYDVKM. CDR3: CASSLPAGGGGYTF. CDR3 in DNA: TGTGCCAGCAGTTTACCCGCAGGGGGCGGTGGCTACACCTTC.

The CDR3 here is CSARDQGSWGYGYTF. The CDR3 DNA reads as TGCAGTGCTAGAGATCAGGGGTCGTGGGGCTATGGCTACACCTTC. The chain employs TRBV20-1 and TRBJ1-2, with a possible D match to TRBD1 (6 bases). The CDR3 loop spans 15 amino acids. The V gene lost 0 bases and the J gene lost 4 bases, with 15 bases spanning the gap. Germline CDR1 is DFQATT and CDR2 is SNEGSKA (reference sequence).